This entry is about one TCR beta chain. Its antigen is not known. This entry comes from a study of T cell responses to AZD1222 COVID-19 vaccine. Findings and caveats of the study: Reportedly, nearly half the spike-specific TCRs target unmutated variant regions.

CDR3 size: 13 residues. CDR1 SGHNT and CDR2 YYREEE come from the germline V gene (reference sequence). The V gene lost 4 bases and the J gene lost 6 bases, with 12 bases spanning the gap. Profiled with immunoSEQ multiplex PCR; TCRdb holds only in-frame clones, not every one. Of fewer than 90,000 clones listed, 75% to 95% were seen once; the top ten hold about 9.9%. The sample in question was peripheral blood, obtained 28 days after the second AZD1222 dose. The chain joins TRBV5-4 to TRBJ2-3; no reliable D call. This receptor was obtained from an adult who received the AZD1222 COVID-19 vaccine. The CDR3, as DNA: TGTGCCAGCAGCCAGCAGGCGGTGGATACGCAGTATTTT. This encodes CASSQQAVDTQYF.